This TCR beta chain originates from a study of blood T cells in healthy people across ages. As to this clonotype: Its target is unknown. Germline is not matched at one junction end, which may reflect a read error.

Broader study findings: Naive CD4+ cells and diversity were both higher in long-lived donors than in aged donors. TCR beta diversity tracked closely with naive T cell percentage.

CDR3 length equals 14 residues. Samples each had at least 5.5 micrograms of total RNA extracted. Primed by a sample-barcoded 5' primer and a J-beta primer mix, a second PCR proceeded for 7 to 11 cycles. Sequencing recovered at least 2.5 million CDR3-containing paired-end reads from each sample. TCRdb re-derived calls from the 5' RACE reads in MiXCR, one entry per CDR3 protein. Of roughly 720,000 distinct CDR3 sequences in the sample, less than 70% were seen once. Sample: blood. The receptor was derived from a man older than 75 in good health. The chain couples TRBV12-3 or TRBV12-4 to TRBJ2-1; TRBD1 matches 7 bases. The CDR3 protein is CAGSPETGYDEQFF. CDR3 bases: TGTGCCGGCAGTCCTGAGACAGGGTACGATGAGCAGTTCTTC.